The 16 T cell receptor beta chains presented below share a single source sample, sequenced in a study of OX40 agonist ivuxolimab in advanced cancers. Using immunoSEQ multiplex PCR, the repertoire was profiled, and TCRdb retains in-frame clones only, with some absent. The table records 57,000 or so clones, roughly 84% of them present only once. Source: CD4+ or CD8+ T cells sorted from blood, taken in a trial of the OX40 agonist ivuxolimab. The receptors shown here come from an adult with an advanced solid tumor such as melanoma, head and neck, liver or kidney cancer.

This chain uses TRBV18 with TRBJ1-4; 8 nucleotides agree with TRBD1. With 8 bases clipped from V and 3 bases from J, the junction kept 8 bases outside the gene matches. Germline V lookup: CDR1 KGHSH, CDR2 LQKENI. This CDR3 has 15 residues. The CDR3 loop is CASLYDRGPNEKLFF. For the CDR3, the DNA is TGTGCCAGCCTTTACGACAGGGGACCTAATGAAAAACTGTTTTTT.

The genes are TRBV7-9 and TRBJ2-2; 11 bases map to TRBD2. The CDR3 totals 18 residues. With 6 bases clipped from V and 0 bases from J, the junction kept 9 bases outside the gene matches. Per germline, CDR1 SEHNR and CDR2 FQNEAQ (reference sequence). For the CDR3, the DNA is TGTGCCAGCAGACCCTCAATGGGACTAGCGGCGAACACCGGGGAGCTGTTTTTT. Protein sequence: CASRPSMGLAANTGELFF.

The chain carries TRBV10-3 and TRBJ2-1; 7 bases fit TRBD2. Trimming removed 0 bases from V and 3 bases from J; junction bases left unmatched: 8. Germline loops: CDR1 ENHRY, CDR2 SYGVKD. The CDR3 is 17 residues long. CDR3 sequence (DNA): TGTGCCATCAGTGAGTCGATTGGCCTAGCGGACTACAATGAGCAGTTCTTC. This encodes CAISESIGLADYNEQFF.

This chain links TRBV6-5 with TRBJ2-7, with TRBD1 matching over 9 bases. V lost 6 bases, J lost 1 base, and 4 bases stayed unmatched. The CDR3 contains 14 residues. Germline loops: CDR1 MNHEY, CDR2 SVGAGI. This CDR3 is CASRRTGASYEQYF. As DNA, the CDR3 is TGTGCCAGCAGGAGGACAGGGGCGTCCTACGAGCAGTACTTC.

The chain links TRBV5-1 to TRBJ1-2; tentative D call: TRBD1 (6 bases). CDR3 length: 14 amino acids. The ends were cut back, 1 base at V and 5 bases at J, with 12 bases in the middle. CDR1 and CDR2 from the germline V gene are SGHRS and YFSETQ. The CDR3 DNA sequence: TGCGCCAGCAGCTTGATAGGGGGAGGTTATGGCTACACCTTC. Protein: CASSLIGGGYGYTF.

The chain is built from TRBV4-1 and TRBJ1-6; unclear D gene. CDR3 length equals 12 residues. Per germline, CDR1 MGHRA and CDR2 YSYEKL. Trimming removed 1 base from V and 14 bases from J, with 9 bases in between. CDR3 protein: CASSQGLSSLHF. The CDR3 DNA reads as TGCGCCAGCAGCCAAGGACTATCTTCCCTCCACTTT.

This clone was counted a single time. The chain links TRBV4-1 to TRBJ1-5, with 9 bases lining up with TRBD1. Germline V gene lookup returns CDR1 MGHRA and CDR2 YSYEKL. Losses at the gene ends were 0 bases for V and 7 bases for J; bases not matched to a gene: 10. The CDR3 extends over 17 amino acids. The CDR3 DNA follows: TGCGCCAGCAGCCAAGATCAGCGGGGGACAGGGAACCAGCCCCAGCATTTT. Protein sequence: CASSQDQRGTGNQPQHF.

This chain joins TRBV7-6 and TRBJ2-1; D call uncertain. CDR1 and CDR2 (germline): SGHVS, FNYEAQ. The CDR3 runs 15 residues. Trimming removed 3 bases at V and 0 bases at J, with 9 bases between. The CDR3 sequence is CASSLTTSSYNEQFF. The CDR3 nucleotides read TGTGCCAGCAGCTTGACAACAAGCTCCTACAATGAGCAGTTCTTC. Full variable domain (rest looked up from reference TRBV7-6 and TRBJ2-1): GAGVSQSPRYKVTKRGQDVALRCDPISGHVSLYWYRQALGQGPEFLTYFNYEAQQDKSGLPNDRFSAERPEGSISTLTIQRTEQRDSAMYRCASSLTTSSYNEQFFGPGTRLTVL.

This chain uses TRBV4-1 with TRBJ2-7; perhaps TRBD2 as D (5 bases). Per the germline V gene, CDR1 is MGHRA and CDR2 is YSYEKL. V was trimmed by 0 bases and J by 2 bases, leaving 17 bases between them. This CDR3 is 17 amino acids long. The CDR3 DNA reads TGCGCCAGCAGCCAAGAGGTGGCTAGCAGCACCCCCTACGAGCAGTACTTC. Translating it yields CASSQEVASSTPYEQYF.

V usage is TRBV10-1 and J usage is TRBJ2-3; 10 bases are shared with TRBD1. The J segment lost 4 bases and the V segment lost 0 bases, leaving 4 bases of the junction unmatched. The CDR3 has 16 residues. CDR1 and CDR2 from the germline V gene are WNHNN and SYGVQD (reference sequence). This CDR3 reads CASSESGGTGADTQYF. As DNA, the CDR3 is TGCGCCAGCAGTGAGTCGGGTGGGACAGGGGCAGATACGCAGTATTTT.

The chain carries TRBV18 and TRBJ2-3; 7 bases align to TRBD1. The CDR3 has 15 amino acids. The junction had 5 bases not matched to a gene; V was cut back by 1 base and J by 4 bases. The germline CDR1 and CDR2 sequences are KGHSH and LQKENI. CDR3 residues: CASSPQTGSADTQYF. The CDR3 DNA reads as TGTGCCAGCTCACCACAGACAGGGAGCGCAGATACGCAGTATTTT.

The V gene is TRBV6-5, the J gene TRBJ1-2, with 9 bases fitting TRBD1. This CDR3 comprises 14 residues. V lost 5 bases to trimming and J lost 7 bases; unmatched junction nucleotides: 8. The V gene's germline CDR1 is MNHEY and CDR2 SVGAGI. CDR3 nucleotide sequence: TGTGCCAGCAGTGAACCGGGACAGGGAAGTGGCTACACCTTC. It codes for CASSEPGQGSGYTF.

This clone is a singleton in its sample. V is TRBV28 and J is TRBJ1-4; no firm D call. In germline, CDR1 is MDHEN, CDR2 SYDVKM. This CDR3 has 12 residues. V was clipped by 5 bases and J by 8 bases, with 9 bases between them. The CDR3 here is CASSLNLEKLFF. CDR3 sequence (DNA): TGTGCCAGCAGTCTAAATCTGGAAAAACTGTTTTTT.

This clone occurred a few times. This chain connects TRBV28 to TRBJ1-1; 7 bases are shared with TRBD1. CDR1 MDHEN and CDR2 SYDVKM come from the germline V gene. This CDR3 has 16 amino acids. Trimming at V came to 5 bases and at J to 11 bases, leaving 20 bases not matched to a gene. This chain's CDR3 is CASSPAKIRDSGSAFF. The CDR3 DNA follows: TGTGCCAGCAGTCCCGCAAAAATCCGGGACAGCGGTTCGGCTTTCTTT.

The chain joins TRBV28 to TRBJ1-4; 7 nucleotides agree with TRBD1. Germline values: CDR1 MDHEN, CDR2 SYDVKM. The V segment lost 6 bases and the J segment 7 bases; nucleotides outside the gene matches: 8. This CDR3 contains 14 residues. CDR3 protein: CASRAGTESEKLFF. The CDR3 coding sequence is TGTGCCAGCAGGGCCGGGACAGAATCTGAAAAACTGTTTTTT.

V gene TRBV2 combines with J gene TRBJ1-2, with D hard to call. V was shortened by 7 bases and J by 4 bases, with 13 bases between the two germline ends. The germline gives CDR1 SNHLY, CDR2 FYNNEI. The CDR3 contains 13 residues. CDR3 coding DNA: TGTGCCAGCATTAGAGGGTTAGGCTATGGCTACACCTTC. It encodes CASIRGLGYGYTF.